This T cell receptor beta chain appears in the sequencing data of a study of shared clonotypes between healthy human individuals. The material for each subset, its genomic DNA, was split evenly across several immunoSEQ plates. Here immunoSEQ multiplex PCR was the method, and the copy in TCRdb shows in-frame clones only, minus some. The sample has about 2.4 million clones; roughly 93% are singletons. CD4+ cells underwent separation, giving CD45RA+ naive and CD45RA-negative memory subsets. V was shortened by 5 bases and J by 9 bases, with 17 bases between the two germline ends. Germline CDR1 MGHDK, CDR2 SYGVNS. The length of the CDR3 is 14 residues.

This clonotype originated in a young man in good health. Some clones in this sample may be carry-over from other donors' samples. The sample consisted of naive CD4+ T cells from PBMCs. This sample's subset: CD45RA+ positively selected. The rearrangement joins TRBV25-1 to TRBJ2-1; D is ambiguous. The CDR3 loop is CASSLVGLVSEQFF. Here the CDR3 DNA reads TGTGCCAGCAGTCTAGTCGGCCTGGTGTCTGAGCAGTTCTTC. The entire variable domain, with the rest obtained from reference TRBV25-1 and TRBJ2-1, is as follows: EADIYQTPRYLVIGTGKKITLECSQTMGHDKMYWYQQDPGMELHLIHYSYGVNSTEKGDLSSESTVSRIRTEHFPLTLESARPSHTSQYLCASSLVGLVSEQFFGPGTRLTVL.